This TCR beta chain stems from a study of shared clonotypes between healthy human individuals. TCRdb's copy holds only in-frame clones and misses some; the assay was immunoSEQ multiplex PCR. This repertoire shows roughly 1,100,000 clones, around 76% found once; its top ten account for roughly 1.4%. V gave up 5 bases and J gave up 4 bases, with 16 bases separating them. The CDR3 runs to 16 residues. The germline gives CDR1 SGHRS, CDR2 YFSETQ. The gene calls are TRBV5-1 and TRBJ1-6, with D possibly TRBD1 on 6 matching bases. Sequenced material: memory CD4+ T cells sorted from blood. Subset described: CD45RA-negative fraction. The TCR originated in a man in his late teens or twenties in good health. The CDR3 reads CASSFGGAEYNSPLHF. CDR3 DNA: TGCGCCAGCAGTTTCGGGGGCGCGGAATATAATTCACCCCTCCACTTT.